This T cell receptor (beta chain) was sequenced for a study of regulatory and conventional T cells in RAG deficiency. Regarding the study as a whole: Shorter CDR3s in all patient subsets; >80% Treg-Tconv overlap in Omenn. Shannon entropy was markedly lower and Simpson indices higher in RAG-deficient patients than control T-cell subsets.

The sorted conventional CD4+ T cells were CD25-low and CD127-high, with genomic DNA sequenced. Trimming took 0 bases from V and 0 from J, leaving 10 bases between them. This CDR3 has 15 residues. CDR1 SGDLS and CDR2 YYNGEE come from the germline V gene. Produced via immunoSEQ multiplex PCR; TCRdb's table is partial and in-frame only. The sample lists 45,000 or so clones, around 89% occurring once. With regard to this clone: Its antigen remains unidentified.

In addition, the sample was reused for a study of regulatory T cells. That source notes: The PCR used 52 TRBV and 13 TRBJ primers.

This chain links TRBV9 with TRBJ2-7; perhaps TRBD1 as D (6 bases). Sample: CD4+ effector T cells sorted from blood. The origin of this receptor is a human donor in good health. In DNA, the CDR3 is TGTGCCAGCAGCGTAGGACAGGCAAGCTCCTACGAGCAGTACTTC. Protein sequence: CASSVGQASSYEQYF.